These T cell receptor beta chains were read from a single sample in a study of blood T cells in healthy people across ages. TCRdb analysed the 5' RACE reads with MiXCR anew, one entry per CDR3 protein. The sample yields 800,000 or so distinct CDR3 sequences, 62% seen once. The specimen was blood. The receptors were sampled from a man aged 30 to 39 in good health. The CDR3 runs from the conserved cysteine through the conserved F or W.

v_gene | CDR3aa
TRBV4-1 | CASSQEGRRGRETQYF
TRBV4-3 | CASSRGGGADTQYF
TRBV5-1 | CASSFDGSGGTYNEQFF
TRBV7-2 | CASTAGGSLYGYTF
TRBV4-2 | CASSQARTSGGDNNEQFF
TRBV7-3 | CASSLRLAGRADTQYF
TRBV20-1 | CSAGGGRGDTQYF
TRBV12-3/TRBV12-4 | CASSLEGGETQYF
TRBV5-1 | CASSLASSGGGQTQYF
TRBV30 | CAWSPLGGGNYNEQFF
TRBV6-5 | CASSRGRVGAVQPQHF
TRBV28 | CASSLWAATDTQYF
TRBV7-2 | CASSGTGLSGANVLTF
TRBV2 | CASERDRGVKEQFF
TRBV3-1 | CASSQDRSGRTLYEQYF
TRBV20-1 | CSAREDRGLEVADTQYF
TRBV14 | CASSQVRGGTGELFF
TRBV29-1 | CSVVGGGVVNEQFF
TRBV6-2/TRBV6-3 | CASSYLRGQYNEQFF
TRBV7-2 | CASSLGGRLRNEQYF
TRBV6-5 | CASSDPRGIGNEQFF
TRBV6-2/TRBV6-3 | CASSYSNYEQYF
TRBV10-3 | CAISPHLGANTGELFF
TRBV7-2 | CASSSGQGVDGYTF
TRBV6-1 | CASSEIVLGYNEQFF
TRBV6-6 | CASSYEGSNTGELFF
TRBV5-4 | CASSLQGDGSPQHF
TRBV20-1 | CSAHYGYTF
TRBV4-1 | CASSQVLAGGTYEQYF
TRBV10-3 | CAISSQGAGGPNHGQYF
TRBV29-1 | CSARAYSYEQYF
TRBV7-3 | CASSLRGGQGGDEQFF
TRBV28 | CASSIGTGTYEQYF
TRBV5-1 | CASSLGDGQPQHF
TRBV29-1 | CSVDGQGNLYF
TRBV7-9 | CASSLSAAPGYEQYF
TRBV2 | CASIGTSQEQYF
TRBV20-1 | CSALPLESRTDTQYF
TRBV7-8 | CASSLDRNTIYF
TRBV21-1 | CASSKVYVTPGGYTF
TRBV18 | CASSPPAGAVKQFF
TRBV9 | CASSADIGFGTDTQYF
TRBV11-2 | CACRDYGGTNEKLFF
TRBV20-1 | CSARTAGDQPQHF
TRBV7-2 | CASSRLLTGNEQYF
TRBV9 | CASSDGRRIQETQYF
TRBV6-2/TRBV6-3 | CASSYSDSTQQYF
TRBV15 | CATSRAGGSEAFF
TRBV7-8 | CASSRDTDSNTGELFF
TRBV28 | CASSLTGTAGNEKLFF
TRBV21-1 | CASSKGFPKGKRGAFTHEQYF
TRBV28 | CASSLSGGQREYF
TRBV9 | CASSVETDTYEQYF
TRBV20-1 | CSVPTDTYEQYF